Shown below are 21 T cell receptor beta chains from a single sample sequenced in a study of post-analysis software for immune sequencing data. Study observations and caveats: About five TRBV segments were more frequent in patients than controls; TRBV5-6, TRBV5-1 and TRBV20-1 belonged to this group.

No antigen has been identified for these receptors. The TCR beta cDNA libraries carried unique molecular identifiers. MiXCR was run by TCRdb on the PCR reads, yielding one entry per CDR3 protein. This sample carries about 820,000 distinct CDR3 sequences, approximately 50% of them seen once, and the ten largest clones take roughly 4.4%. The specimen was blood. These receptors were taken from a girl aged 5-17 years with multiple sclerosis.

This CDR3 is CATEGPGDSYEQYF. In DNA, the CDR3 is TGTGCCACCGAAGGACCGGGAGACTCCTACGAGCAGTACTTC. The V call is TRBV2, the J call TRBJ2-7, with D possibly matching TRBD2 (6 bases). Between the trimmed V and J ends, which lost 10 bases and 0 bases, there was a span of 16 bases. Germline V gives CDR1 SNHLY, CDR2 FYNNEI. This CDR3 has 14 amino acids.

V is TRBV7-9 and J is TRBJ2-1; TRBD1 or TRBD2 may be the D gene (6 bases each). CDR1 SEHNR and CDR2 FQNEAQ come from the germline V gene (reference sequence). The CDR3 is 15 residues long. The ends were cut back, 5 bases at V and 3 bases at J, with 14 bases in the middle. This chain's CDR3 is CASSRGRLVYNEQFF. The CDR3 DNA is TGTGCCAGCAGCCGGGGGCGACTCGTCTACAATGAGCAGTTCTTC.

This rearrangement joins TRBV20-1 to TRBJ1-1; D gene ambiguous. Germline assignment: CDR1 DFQATT and CDR2 SNEGSKA (reference sequence). Trimming removed 0 bases at V and 0 bases at J, with 11 bases between. CDR3 length equals 15 residues. In nucleotides, the CDR3 is TGCAGTGCTAGAGAGTCGTTGGGAGTGAACACTGAAGCTTTCTTT. Amino acids: CSARESLGVNTEAFF.

This clonotype has a handful of counts. The gene calls are TRBV6-5 and TRBJ1-6; D is possibly TRBD1 (6 bases). Germline V gene data show CDR1 as MNHEY and CDR2 as SVGAGI. The CDR3 totals 12 residues. V lost 8 bases, J lost 9 bases, and 11 bases lay in between. The CDR3 DNA reads TGTGCCAGCTACAGGGTTGGTTCACCCCTCCACTTT. Residues: CASYRVGSPLHF.

The chain is built from TRBV28 and TRBJ1-1; D perhaps matches TRBD1 (5 bases). Germline CDR1 is MDHEN and CDR2 is SYDVKM. V lost 7 bases, J lost 3 bases, and 18 bases lay in between. This CDR3 comprises 15 residues. The CDR3, as DNA: TGTGCCAGCAACTCCCCGGGGCAGCGGGACACTGAAGCTTTCTTT. This encodes CASNSPGQRDTEAFF. Full variable domain (outside the CDR3, taken from reference TRBV28 and TRBJ1-1): DVKVTQSSRYLVKRTGEKVFLECVQDMDHENMFWYRQDPGLGLRLIYFSYDVKMKEKGDIPEGYSVSREKKERFSLILESASTNQTSMYLCASNSPGQRDTEAFFGQGTRLTVV.

CDR3 coding DNA: TGTGCCTGGAGACGGCTAGCGGGACTTAACTTCTACGAGCAGTACTTC. Amino acids: CAWRRLAGLNFYEQYF. The chain uses TRBV30 and TRBJ2-7; the match to TRBD2 covers 9 bases. Looked up from germline, CDR1 is GTSNPN and CDR2 is SVGIG (reference sequence). V lost 3 bases and J lost 3; bases outside the gene matches: 12. The CDR3 loop spans 16 amino acids.

This sequence joins TRBV29-1 and TRBJ2-1; 9 bases are a match to TRBD2. V trimming: 5 bases; J trimming: 7 bases; junction bases outside the gene matches: 9. Germline V gene lookup returns CDR1 SQVTM and CDR2 ANQGSEA. CDR3 length: 14 amino acids. The CDR3 DNA is TGCAGCGTTTACCCGGGACTAGCCCGAAATGAGCAGTTCTTC. Protein sequence: CSVYPGLARNEQFF.

This chain joins TRBV20-1 and TRBJ2-2; TRBD2 agrees at 10 bases. Germline CDR1 is DFQATT and CDR2 is SNEGSKA (reference sequence). CDR3 size: 14 residues. The V segment lost 4 bases and the J segment 5 bases; nucleotides outside the gene matches: 4. The CDR3 region is CSAKLAGPTGELFF. CDR3 DNA: TGCAGTGCTAAACTAGCGGGACCAACCGGGGAGCTGTTTTTT.

V and J are TRBV7-2 and TRBJ2-4; TRBD2 agrees at 12 bases. The germline V gene has CDR1 SGHTA and CDR2 FQGNSA. The length of the CDR3 is 15 residues. Unmatched junction bases numbered 12, after V lost 5 bases and J lost 13 bases. CDR3 sequence (DNA): TGTGCCAGCAGCGCTAGCGGGGGGGTACAGAGAGAGCAGTACTTC. This sequence encodes CASSASGGVQREQYF.

The rearrangement uses TRBV29-1 and TRBJ2-7, with 7 nucleotides matching TRBD1. There are 12 residues in the CDR3. V was clipped by 7 bases and J by 9 bases; unmatched bases: 12. Looked up from germline, CDR1 is SQVTM and CDR2 is ANQGSEA. CDR3 residues: CSGLIQGSGQYF. The CDR3 coding sequence is TGCAGCGGGTTGATACAGGGGAGCGGGCAGTACTTC.

The rearrangement uses TRBV29-1 and TRBJ1-1; D remains ambiguous. This CDR3 has 12 amino acids. Trimming shortened V by 6 bases and J by 4 bases, and 12 bases separated the two germline ends. Germline V gene lookup returns CDR1 SQVTM and CDR2 ANQGSEA. The CDR3 protein is CSVNRWGTEAFF. CDR3 sequence (DNA): TGCAGCGTGAATCGCTGGGGCACTGAAGCTTTCTTT.

This clonotype has a handful of counts. This chain connects TRBV5-1 to TRBJ2-3, with D possibly matching TRBD1 (5 bases). V gave up 2 bases and J gave up 5 bases, with 18 bases separating them. This CDR3 region has 16 residues. CDR1 SGHRS and CDR2 YFSETQ come from the germline V gene. CDR3 loop: CASSFGQEVRVDTQYF. CDR3 nucleotide sequence: TGCGCCAGCAGCTTTGGACAAGAAGTAAGAGTAGATACGCAGTATTTT.

The rearrangement uses TRBV28 and TRBJ2-1; 10 nucleotides agree with TRBD1. The V gene end was trimmed by 8 bases and the J gene end by 5 bases; junction bases not matched to a gene: 9. Germline values: CDR1 MDHEN, CDR2 SYDVKM. This CDR3 is 15 amino acids long. CDR3 region: CASRTGTGANNEQFF. The DNA for the CDR3 is TGTGCCAGCCGGACCGGGACAGGGGCCAACAATGAGCAGTTCTTC.

The genes are TRBV30 and TRBJ2-2; D might be TRBD2 (6 bases). The CDR3 spans 15 residues. Germline V gives CDR1 GTSNPN, CDR2 SVGIG (reference sequence). Trimming removed 2 bases at V and 8 bases at J, with 18 bases between. The CDR3 reads CAWSRRGRLWGELFF. For the CDR3, the DNA is TGTGCCTGGAGTAGGAGGGGACGGCTGTGGGGGGAGCTGTTTTTT.

The sample holds a few counts of this clonotype. The chain employs TRBV20-1 and TRBJ2-7, with 9 bases that match TRBD2. Unmatched junction bases numbered 9, after V lost 6 bases and J lost 3 bases. From germline, CDR1 is DFQATT and CDR2 SNEGSKA (reference sequence). The CDR3 is 14 amino acids. CDR3 sequence reads: CSALGSSGVYEQYF. Written as DNA, the CDR3 is TGCAGTGCCCTAGGCTCTAGCGGGGTCTACGAGCAGTACTTC.

V and J are TRBV25-1 and TRBJ1-6; D is perhaps TRBD1 (6 bases). CDR1 and CDR2 from the germline V gene are MGHDK and SYGVNS. The V end lost 6 bases, the J end lost 9 bases, and 18 bases lay between the germline ends. This CDR3 contains 15 residues. The CDR3 sequence: CASRGGQGIVSPLHF. CDR3 nucleotides: TGTGCCAGCAGGGGGGGGCAGGGGATAGTTTCACCCCTCCACTTT.

Only a few counts were recorded for this clonotype. This chain connects TRBV20-1 to TRBJ2-3; 9 bases are a match to TRBD1. Trimming removed 6 bases from V and 4 bases from J; junction bases left unmatched: 5. The CDR3 is 13 residues long. From germline, CDR1 is DFQATT and CDR2 SNEGSKA (reference sequence). CDR3 coding DNA: TGCAGTGCCTTGGGACAGGGCTCAGATACGCAGTATTTT. It codes for CSALGQGSDTQYF.

Only a few counts were recorded for this clonotype. The rearrangement uses TRBV20-1 and TRBJ2-1; no clear D. Deletions cut 1 base from V and 0 bases from J, with 7 bases between. The germline CDR1 and CDR2 sequences are DFQATT and SNEGSKA (reference sequence). The CDR3 contains 14 residues. The chain's CDR3 is CSARGPVSYNEQFF. CDR3 sequence (DNA): TGCAGTGCTAGAGGTCCAGTCTCCTACAATGAGCAGTTCTTC.

The J gene is TRBJ2-2, the V gene TRBV24-1; 10 bases are a match to TRBD1. CDR3 length: 17 amino acids. V was clipped by 6 bases and J by 0 bases; unmatched bases: 6. Germline CDR1 reads KGHDR; CDR2 reads SFDVKD. This CDR3 is CATSRGQGGANTGELFF. The CDR3 DNA reads as TGTGCCACCAGTAGAGGACAGGGGGGAGCGAACACCGGGGAGCTGTTTTTT.

The chain joins TRBV11-2 to TRBJ2-3; tentative D call: TRBD2 (7 bases). Trimming shortened V by 3 bases and J by 2 bases, and 21 bases separated the two germline ends. The CDR3 runs 18 residues. Looked up from germline, CDR1 is SGHAT and CDR2 is FQNNGV. CDR3 sequence: CASSFKGGAGRNTDTQYF. CDR3 nucleotides: TGTGCCAGCAGCTTCAAGGGGGGAGCGGGGCGAAACACAGATACGCAGTATTTT.

The rearrangement links TRBV12-3 or TRBV12-4 to TRBJ2-3; D not resolved. The V end was cut by 5 bases, the J end by 5 bases, with 17 bases between. The CDR3 has 15 residues. The CDR3 spells CASSPKHGWKDTQYF. CDR3 DNA: TGTGCCAGCAGTCCCAAACACGGGTGGAAAGATACGCAGTATTTT.